The next 21 T cell receptor beta chains were all read from a single sample in a study of T cell responses to AZD1222 COVID-19 vaccine. Data came from immunoSEQ multiplex PCR; TCRdb stores just in-frame clones and leaves some out. The sample records 95,000 to 150,000 clones, around 88% being singletons. The input for sequencing was peripheral blood, taken on day 0 of AZD1222 vaccination. These receptors were collected from an adult in good health.

Here the CDR3 reads CASSSPGQLTEAFF. The CDR3 nucleotides read TGTGCCAGCAGTTCACCGGGACAGCTAACTGAAGCTTTCTTT. This chain links TRBV6-5 with TRBJ1-1; TRBD1 matches at 7 bases. J was trimmed by 5 bases and V by 4 bases; bases with no gene match: 7. The CDR3 spans 14 residues. Germline V gene sequence: CDR1 MNHEY, CDR2 SVGAGI.

This clone came up once. This rearrangement joins TRBV2 to TRBJ2-1; TRBD2 matches at 16 bases. This CDR3 has 17 residues. Germline CDR1 reads SNHLY; CDR2 reads FYNNEI. J was trimmed by 7 bases and V by 5 bases; bases with no gene match: 8. The chain's CDR3 is CASSIGTSGGGMNEQFF. The CDR3 DNA is TGTGCCAGCAGTATCGGGACTAGCGGGGGGGGAATGAATGAGCAGTTCTTC.

V and J are TRBV6-2 or TRBV6-3 and TRBJ1-5; D is ambiguous. The V gene's germline CDR1 is MNHEY and CDR2 SVGEGT. This CDR3 spans 13 amino acids. Trimming cost V 4 bases and J 6 bases, with 10 bases left between them. DNA for the CDR3: TGTGCCAGCAGTTCTACCGGGAGTCAGCCCCAGCATTTT. Protein: CASSSTGSQPQHF.

The chain links TRBV7-3 to TRBJ2-1; the D gene is possibly TRBD2 (6 bases). The CDR3 spans 15 residues. Germline V CDR1 and CDR2: SGHTA, FQGTGA. The V and J ends lost 0 bases and 5 bases respectively, with 11 bases between them. The CDR3 loop is CASSLTLAKNNEQFF. CDR3 nucleotide sequence: TGTGCCAGCAGCTTAACGCTAGCGAAAAACAATGAGCAGTTCTTC.

The chain's CDR3 is CASSHYGGDSEKLFF. CDR3 bases: TGCGCCAGCAGCCATTACGGGGGGGATAGTGAAAAACTGTTTTTT. The chain couples TRBV4-3 to TRBJ1-4, with a tentative D call TRBD1 (5 bases). Trimming took 3 bases from V and 7 from J, leaving 15 bases between them. Germline V gene sequence: CDR1 LGHNA, CDR2 YSLEER. The CDR3 sequence is 15 residues long.

This rearrangement joins TRBV2 to TRBJ2-1; the D gene is possibly TRBD2 (6 bases). This CDR3 is 14 amino acids long. V gave up 7 bases and J gave up 4 bases, with 14 bases separating them. Germline CDR1 SNHLY, CDR2 FYNNEI. The CDR3 spells CASKFPGTYNEQFF. The CDR3 DNA reads as TGTGCCAGCAAGTTCCCCGGGACTTACAATGAGCAGTTCTTC.

The J gene is TRBJ1-2, the V gene TRBV29-1; D is ambiguous. Deletions cut 3 bases from V and 4 bases from J, with 9 bases between. Germline V CDR1 and CDR2: SQVTM, ANQGSEA. The CDR3 has 12 residues. The DNA of the CDR3 is TGCAGCGTTGAGTCGGGGTTCTATGGCTACACCTTC. It yields the protein CSVESGFYGYTF.

The genes are TRBV3-1 (or the pseudogene TRBV3-2) and TRBJ1-1; D may be TRBD1 (5 bases). This CDR3 spans 15 amino acids. Germline V gene lookup returns CDR1 LGHDT and CDR2 YNNKEL (reference sequence). V was trimmed by 4 bases and J by 0 bases, leaving 12 bases between them. This CDR3 is CASSPGTAMNTEAFF. The CDR3 DNA follows: TGTGCCAGCAGCCCTGGGACCGCTATGAACACTGAAGCTTTCTTT.

The chain combines TRBV9 with TRBJ2-1; 11 positions agree with TRBD2. Trimming at V came to 0 bases and at J to 8 bases, leaving 7 bases not matched to a gene. CDR3 size: 16 residues. Germline CDR1 is SGDLS and CDR2 is YYNGEE. The CDR3 here is CASSVGSGGVRDEQFF. CDR3 DNA: TGTGCCAGCAGCGTAGGTAGCGGGGGGGTTCGCGATGAGCAGTTCTTC.

This chain links TRBV4-1 with TRBJ1-2; the D is unclear. V was shortened by 6 bases and J by 4 bases, with 15 bases between the two germline ends. This CDR3 has 14 residues. CDR1 is MGHRA, CDR2 YSYEKL, per germline. DNA of the CDR3: TGCGCCAGCAGACAATCCGGGAAGACCTATGGCTACACCTTC. Translated: CASRQSGKTYGYTF.

The rearrangement links TRBV4-2 to TRBJ1-2; 12 bases align to TRBD1. This CDR3 is 16 amino acids long. Trimming at V came to 2 bases and at J to 5 bases, leaving 6 bases not matched to a gene. The V gene's germline CDR1 is LGHNA and CDR2 YNFKEQ. The CDR3 sequence is CASSQPGQGAWYGYTF. The DNA for the CDR3 is TGTGCCAGCAGCCAACCGGGACAGGGGGCGTGGTATGGCTACACCTTC.

This clone was observed a few times. V gene TRBV2 combines with J gene TRBJ1-2; D is uncertain. The germline V gene has CDR1 SNHLY and CDR2 FYNNEI. V lost 7 bases to trimming and J lost 1 base, with 13 bases between them. The CDR3 consists of 14 residues. CDR3 sequence: CASIFGESNYGYTF. The DNA of the CDR3 is TGTGCCAGCATCTTTGGGGAAAGTAACTATGGCTACACCTTC.

The V and J genes are TRBV4-3 and TRBJ1-2, with 7 bases aligning to TRBD1. CDR1 is LGHNA, CDR2 YSLEER, per germline. V dropped 6 bases and J dropped 7; count of bases not matched to a gene: 20. The CDR3 has 17 amino acids. Here the CDR3 reads CASSSDRATLRVGGYTF. CDR3 in DNA: TGCGCCAGCAGTTCCGACAGGGCGACATTGAGGGTTGGTGGCTACACCTTC.

This chain links TRBV7-2 with TRBJ1-1, with D maybe TRBD1 (6 bases). The germline V gene has CDR1 SGHTA and CDR2 FQGNSA. Trimming stripped 2 bases from V and 1 base from J, with 8 bases between. The CDR3 totals 14 residues. The DNA of the CDR3 is TGTGCCAGCAGCTTACTGGGGGCGAACACTGAAGCTTTCTTT. It encodes CASSLLGANTEAFF.

The rearrangement uses TRBV5-4 and TRBJ2-7; 8 bases match TRBD1. J gave up 5 bases and V 6 bases, and 7 bases lay outside the gene matches. Per germline, CDR1 SGHNT and CDR2 YYREEE (reference sequence). CDR3 length equals 13 residues. The DNA for the CDR3 is TGTGCCAGCACCAGACAGGGGTCGGACGAGCAGTACTTC. This sequence encodes CASTRQGSDEQYF.

The chain recombines TRBV6-5 with TRBJ1-1; D not certain. Germline loops: CDR1 MNHEY, CDR2 SVGAGI. This CDR3 comprises 13 residues. V was clipped by 5 bases and J by 4 bases, with 11 bases between them. CDR3 residues: CASSPGGSTEAFF. The CDR3 DNA reads TGTGCCAGCAGTCCGGGCGGGAGCACTGAAGCTTTCTTT.

The chain employs TRBV5-1 and TRBJ2-7, with 7 nucleotides matching TRBD2. With V trimmed by 7 bases and J by 3 bases, 13 bases remained unmatched. The CDR3 loop spans 15 amino acids. CDR1 and CDR2 (germline): SGHRS, YFSETQ. CDR3 nucleotide sequence: TGCGCCAGCCAAACCCTTAGCGGGTCCTACTACGAGCAGTACTTC. It specifies CASQTLSGSYYEQYF.

CDR3 nucleotide sequence: TGTGCCAGCAGCCAAACTAGCGGGAGATTATCGGCCACAGATACGCAGTATTTT. Its translation: CASSQTSGRLSATDTQYF. The chain is built from TRBV3-1 (or the pseudogene TRBV3-2) and TRBJ2-3, with 11 bases lining up with TRBD2. J gave up 2 bases and V 2 bases, and 9 bases lay outside the gene matches. The CDR3 extends over 18 amino acids. CDR1 is LGHDT, CDR2 YNNKEL, per germline (reference sequence).

In its sample, this clone was seen a few times. The J gene is TRBJ2-3, the V gene TRBV11-2; D is undetermined. CDR1 and CDR2 (germline): SGHAT, FQNNGV. V dropped 3 bases and J dropped 2 bases, with 9 bases sitting between them. This CDR3 comprises 14 residues. The CDR3 is CASSLGSPTDTQYF. The CDR3, as DNA: TGTGCCAGCAGCTTGGGCAGTCCCACAGATACGCAGTATTTT.

This clone was detected once. The J gene is TRBJ1-3, the V gene TRBV27; D call uncertain. Trimming took off 3 bases at V and 4 bases at J, with 1 base between the two ends. The CDR3 has 11 amino acids. Germline CDR1 MNHEY, CDR2 SMNVEV (reference sequence). The CDR3 nucleotides are TGTGCCAGCAGTTTCGGAAACACCATATATTTT. It is translated as CASSFGNTIYF.

This chain joins TRBV10-3 and TRBJ2-7; a weak D match, TRBD1 (5 bases). The CDR3 spans 14 residues. Germline assignment: CDR1 ENHRY and CDR2 SYGVKD. Between the trimmed V and J ends, which lost 0 bases and 1 base, there was a span of 7 bases. The CDR3 DNA reads as TGTGCCATCAGTGAGTCCAGGGAATCCTACGAGCAGTACTTC. Residues: CAISESRESYEQYF.